This T cell receptor (beta chain) was observed in a study of Graves' ophthalmopathy and Graves' hyperthyroidism. Scientists amplified the TCR beta CDR3 regions from RNA transcripts. First-round RT-PCR with HTBI primers preceded a second-round multiplex PCR. TCRdb reanalysed the multiplex PCR reads using MiXCR and keeps one entry per CDR3 protein. This sample carries 300,000 to 450,000 distinct CDR3 sequences, approximately 18% of them seen once, and the ten largest clones take 2% to 2.5%. Each hyperthyroidism patient was newly diagnosed, with under 2 months' duration, and aged 18 to 65. Lactation, pregnancy, uncontrolled infections and other autoimmune diseases were all grounds for excluding patients. Overall study findings and caveats: A roughly 76% specificity and around 90% sensitivity were achieved by a 13-signature model that separated ophthalmopathy from stable hyperthyroidism.

The CDR3 has 17 residues. Germline CDR1 reads SQVTM; CDR2 reads ANQGSEA. The germline V and J ends were trimmed by 6 bases and 0 bases, with 18 bases remaining between them. To note about this clonotype: Antigen unknown.

Sequenced: peripheral blood. The chain joins TRBV29-1 to TRBJ2-6; D might be TRBD2 (7 bases). This sequence originates from an adult woman with stable Graves' hyperthyroidism. CDR3 loop: CSVRGGGISSGANVLTF. The CDR3, as DNA: TGCAGCGTGCGAGGGGGGGGCATATCCTCTGGGGCCAACGTCCTGACTTTC.